The T cell receptor beta chain described here comes from a study of blood T cells in healthy people across ages. Germline trimming cut 3 bases from V and 0 bases from J; bases unmatched to any gene: 3. Germline V gene data show CDR1 as KGHDR and CDR2 as SFDVKD. This CDR3 has 15 amino acids. Using a J-beta primer mix together with a sample-barcoded 5' primer, a second PCR was run for about 6 to 11 cycles. MiXCR, applied by TCRdb to the 5' RACE reads, yields one record per CDR3 protein. The data hold about 720,000 distinct CDR3 sequences, with 25% observed a single time. Isolation per sample recovered at least 6.5 million PBMCs. This sample was shared with a second study, whose subject was T cells of mothers and their children. That paper adds: According to the study, all extracted RNA entered cDNA synthesis at approximately 1.5 ug per 15 ul.

The gene calls are TRBV24-1 and TRBJ2-5; TRBD1 matches 7 bases. The clonotype was recovered from a boy aged 5-17 years in good health. The sequenced sample consisted of blood. CDR3 bases: TGTGCCACCAGTGATCCCACAGGGGACCAAGAGACCCAGTACTTC. Residues: CATSDPTGDQETQYF.